This T cell receptor beta chain was recovered during a study of identical twins. Germline-derived CDR1 and CDR2 are SGHRS and YFSETQ. The J segment lost 9 bases and the V segment lost 2 bases, leaving 8 bases of the junction unmatched. The CDR3 is 16 amino acids. This clonotype was recorded many times. Each cDNA held unique molecular identifiers, and template switching gave it a universal primer site. TCRdb used MiXCR to reprocess the 5' RACE reads, holding one entry per CDR3 protein. The sample records hundreds of thousands of distinct CDR3 sequences, 9% to 15% being singletons. These data were also filed under a second study, of yellow fever vaccine responses in identical twins. That study reports: Twins' vaccine T cell responses reportedly seemed partly convergent and partly personalized.

This receptor was obtained from a woman aged 18-29 years in good health. The rearrangement links TRBV5-1 to TRBJ2-5, with 15 nucleotides matching TRBD2. Sequenced material: CD8+ T cells sorted from blood. This CDR3 is CASSLLGLAGGRSQYF. DNA of the CDR3: TGCGCCAGCAGCTTACTCGGACTAGCGGGAGGGCGATCCCAGTACTTC.